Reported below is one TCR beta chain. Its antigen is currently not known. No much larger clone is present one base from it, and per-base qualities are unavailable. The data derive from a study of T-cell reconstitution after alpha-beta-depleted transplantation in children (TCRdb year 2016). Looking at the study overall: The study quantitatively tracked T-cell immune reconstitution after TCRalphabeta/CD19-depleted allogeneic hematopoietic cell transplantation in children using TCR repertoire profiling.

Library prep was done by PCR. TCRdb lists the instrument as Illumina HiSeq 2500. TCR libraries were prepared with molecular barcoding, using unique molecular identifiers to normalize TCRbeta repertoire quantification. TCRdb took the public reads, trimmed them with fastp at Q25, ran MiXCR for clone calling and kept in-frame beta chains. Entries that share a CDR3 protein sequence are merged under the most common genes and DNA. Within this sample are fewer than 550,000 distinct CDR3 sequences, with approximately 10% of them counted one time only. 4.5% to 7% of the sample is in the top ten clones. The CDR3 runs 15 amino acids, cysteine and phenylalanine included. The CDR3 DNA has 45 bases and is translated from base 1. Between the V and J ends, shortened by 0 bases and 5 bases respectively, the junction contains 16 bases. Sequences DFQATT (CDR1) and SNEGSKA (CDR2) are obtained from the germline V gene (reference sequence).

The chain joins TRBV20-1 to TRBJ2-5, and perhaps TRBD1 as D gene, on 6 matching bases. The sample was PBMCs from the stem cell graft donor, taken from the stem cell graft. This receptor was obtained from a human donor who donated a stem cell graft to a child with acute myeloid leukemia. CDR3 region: CSARDRTASAETQYF. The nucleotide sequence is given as TGCAGTGCTAGAGATAGGACAGCGAGCGCGGAGACCCAGTACTTC.